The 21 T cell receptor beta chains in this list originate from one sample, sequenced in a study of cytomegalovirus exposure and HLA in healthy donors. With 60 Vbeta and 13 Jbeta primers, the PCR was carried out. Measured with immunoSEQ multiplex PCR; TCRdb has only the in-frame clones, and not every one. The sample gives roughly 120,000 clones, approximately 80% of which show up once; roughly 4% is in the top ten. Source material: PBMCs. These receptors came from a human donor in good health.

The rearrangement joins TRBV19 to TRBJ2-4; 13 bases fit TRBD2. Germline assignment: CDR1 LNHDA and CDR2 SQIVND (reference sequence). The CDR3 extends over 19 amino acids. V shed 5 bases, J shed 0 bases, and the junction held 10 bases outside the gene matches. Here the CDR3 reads CASSASPGLAGLAKNIQYF. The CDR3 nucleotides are TGTGCCAGTAGTGCCTCCCCGGGACTAGCGGGGCTAGCCAAAAACATTCAGTACTTC.

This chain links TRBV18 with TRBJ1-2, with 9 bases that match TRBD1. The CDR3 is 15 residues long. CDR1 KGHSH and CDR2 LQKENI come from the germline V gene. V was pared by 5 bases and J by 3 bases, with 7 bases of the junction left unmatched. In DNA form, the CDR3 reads TGTGCCAGCTCATCACAGGGGGCGGGCGACTATGGCTACACCTTC. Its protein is CASSSQGAGDYGYTF. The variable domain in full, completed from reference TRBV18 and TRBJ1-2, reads NAGVMQNPRHLVRRRGQEARLRCSPMKGHSHVYWYRQLPEEGLKFMVYLQKENIIDESGMPKERFSAEFPKEGPSILRIQQVVRGDSAAYFCASSSQGAGDYGYTFGSGTRLTVV.

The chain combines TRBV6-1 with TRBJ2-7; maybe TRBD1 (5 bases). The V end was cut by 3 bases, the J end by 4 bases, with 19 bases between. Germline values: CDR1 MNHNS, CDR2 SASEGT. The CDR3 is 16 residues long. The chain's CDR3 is CASSERWGRTFYEQYF. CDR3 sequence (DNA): TGTGCCAGCAGTGAGCGCTGGGGCCGAACGTTTTACGAGCAGTACTTC.

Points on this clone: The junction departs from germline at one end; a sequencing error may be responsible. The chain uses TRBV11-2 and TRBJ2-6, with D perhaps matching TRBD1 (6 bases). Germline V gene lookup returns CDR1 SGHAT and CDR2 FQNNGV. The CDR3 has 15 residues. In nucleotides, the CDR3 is TGTGCCAGCAGCCACGGACAGTCTGGGGCCAACGGCCTGACTTTC. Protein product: CASSHGQSGANGLTF.

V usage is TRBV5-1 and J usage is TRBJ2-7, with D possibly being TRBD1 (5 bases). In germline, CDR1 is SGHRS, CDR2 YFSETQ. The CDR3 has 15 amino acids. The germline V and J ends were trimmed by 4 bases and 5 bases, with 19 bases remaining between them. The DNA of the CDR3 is TGCGCCAGCAGCCAGGATTCAGGGAAAGTAAACGAGCAGTACTTC. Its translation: CASSQDSGKVNEQYF.

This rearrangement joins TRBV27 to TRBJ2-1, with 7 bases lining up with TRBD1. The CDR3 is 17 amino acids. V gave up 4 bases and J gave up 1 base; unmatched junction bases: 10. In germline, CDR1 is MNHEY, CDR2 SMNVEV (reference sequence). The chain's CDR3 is CASSSTTGFGSYNEQFF. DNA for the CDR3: TGTGCCAGCAGTTCAACGACAGGGTTTGGGTCCTACAATGAGCAGTTCTTC.

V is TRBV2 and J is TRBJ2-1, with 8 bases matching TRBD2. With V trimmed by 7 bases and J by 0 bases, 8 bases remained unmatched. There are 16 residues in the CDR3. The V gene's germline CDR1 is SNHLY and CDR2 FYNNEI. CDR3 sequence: CASIRYGTSSYNEQFF. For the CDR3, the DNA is TGTGCCAGCATCAGATACGGGACTAGCTCCTACAATGAGCAGTTCTTC.

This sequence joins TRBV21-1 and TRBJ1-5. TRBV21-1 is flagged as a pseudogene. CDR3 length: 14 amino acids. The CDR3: CASSKKGEGQPQHF. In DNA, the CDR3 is TGTGCCAGCAGCAAAAAAGGGGAGGGTCAGCCCCAGCATTTT.

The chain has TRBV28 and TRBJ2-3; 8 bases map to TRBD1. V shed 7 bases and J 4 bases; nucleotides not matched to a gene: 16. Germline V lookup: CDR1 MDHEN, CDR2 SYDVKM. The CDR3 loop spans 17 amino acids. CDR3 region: CASIPTTGTGDADTQYF. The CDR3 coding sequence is TGTGCCAGCATCCCCACGACCGGGACAGGCGATGCAGATACGCAGTATTTT.

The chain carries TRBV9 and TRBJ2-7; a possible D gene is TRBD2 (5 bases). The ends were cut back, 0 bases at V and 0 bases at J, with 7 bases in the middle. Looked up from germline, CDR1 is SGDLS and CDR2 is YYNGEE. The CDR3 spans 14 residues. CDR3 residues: CASSVAAGSYEQYF. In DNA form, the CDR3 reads TGTGCCAGCAGCGTAGCGGCGGGCTCCTACGAGCAGTACTTC.

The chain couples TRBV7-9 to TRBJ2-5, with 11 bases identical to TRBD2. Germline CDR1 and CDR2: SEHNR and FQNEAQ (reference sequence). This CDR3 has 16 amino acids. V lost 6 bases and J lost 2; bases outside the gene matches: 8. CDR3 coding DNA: TGTGCCAGCAGTCCTCTAGCGGGAGGCCAGCAAGAGACCCAGTACTTC. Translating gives CASSPLAGGQQETQYF. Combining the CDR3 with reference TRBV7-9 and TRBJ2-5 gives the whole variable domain DTGVSQNPRHKITKRGQNVTFRCDPISEHNRLYWYRQTLGQGPEFLTYFQNEAQLEKSRLLSDRFSAERPKGSFSTLEIQRTEQGDSAMYLCASSPLAGGQQETQYFGPGTRLLVL.

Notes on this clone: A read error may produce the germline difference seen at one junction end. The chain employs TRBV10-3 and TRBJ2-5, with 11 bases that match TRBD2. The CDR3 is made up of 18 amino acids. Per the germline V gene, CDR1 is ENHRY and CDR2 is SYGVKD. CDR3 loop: CAISEAKLAGVGGEAQYF. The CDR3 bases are TGTGCCATCAGTGAGGCGAAACTAGCGGGAGTTGGAGGAGAGGCCCAGTACTTC.

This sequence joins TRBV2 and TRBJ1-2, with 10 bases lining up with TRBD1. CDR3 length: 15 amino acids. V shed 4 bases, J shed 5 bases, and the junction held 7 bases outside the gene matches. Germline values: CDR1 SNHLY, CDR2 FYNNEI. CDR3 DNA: TGTGCCAGCAGTGGGGACAGGGGTGATTTGTATGGCTACACCTTC. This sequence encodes CASSGDRGDLYGYTF.

The CDR3 nucleotides read TGTGCCAGCAGTTTAAGGGGGATCTACGAGCAGTACTTC. It codes for CASSLRGIYEQYF. V usage is TRBV27 and J usage is TRBJ2-7; a weak D match, TRBD1 (6 bases). Germline V lookup: CDR1 MNHEY, CDR2 SMNVEV (reference sequence). The ends were cut back, 2 bases at V and 3 bases at J, with 8 bases in the middle. The CDR3 is 13 amino acids.

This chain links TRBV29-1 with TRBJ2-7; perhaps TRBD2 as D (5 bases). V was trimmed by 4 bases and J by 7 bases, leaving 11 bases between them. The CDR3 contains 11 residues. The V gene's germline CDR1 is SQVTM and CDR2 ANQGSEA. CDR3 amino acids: CSVVVGGEQYF. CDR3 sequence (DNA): TGCAGCGTTGTCGTAGGAGGAGAGCAGTACTTC.

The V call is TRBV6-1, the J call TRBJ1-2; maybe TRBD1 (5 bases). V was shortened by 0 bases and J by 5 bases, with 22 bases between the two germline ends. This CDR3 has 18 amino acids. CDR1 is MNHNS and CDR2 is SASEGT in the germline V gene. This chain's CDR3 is CASSEAQQGRSYTYGYTF. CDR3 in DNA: TGTGCCAGCAGTGAAGCGCAGCAGGGCCGCTCCTATACTTATGGCTACACCTTC.

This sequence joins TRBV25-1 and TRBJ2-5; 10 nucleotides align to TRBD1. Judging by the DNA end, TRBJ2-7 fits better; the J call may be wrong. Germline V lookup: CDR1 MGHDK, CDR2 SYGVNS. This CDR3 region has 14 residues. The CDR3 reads CASSGTGGSYEQYF. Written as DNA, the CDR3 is TGTGCCAGCAGTGGGACAGGGGGCTCCTACGAGCAGTACTTC.

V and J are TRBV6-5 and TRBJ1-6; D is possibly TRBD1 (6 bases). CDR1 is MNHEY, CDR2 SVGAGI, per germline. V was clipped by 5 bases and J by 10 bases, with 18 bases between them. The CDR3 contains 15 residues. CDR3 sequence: CASSRWEGRGSPLHF. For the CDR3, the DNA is TGTGCCAGCAGTCGGTGGGAGGGCAGGGGATCACCCCTCCACTTT.

The CDR3 loop is CALTAAEQYF. The CDR3 DNA reads TGCGCCCTAACCGCTGCCGAGCAGTACTTC. This chain joins TRBV4-1 and TRBJ2-7, with D uncertain. Germline V gene lookup returns CDR1 MGHRA and CDR2 YSYEKL. This CDR3 contains 10 residues. V was shortened by 11 bases and J by 6 bases, with 11 bases between the two germline ends.

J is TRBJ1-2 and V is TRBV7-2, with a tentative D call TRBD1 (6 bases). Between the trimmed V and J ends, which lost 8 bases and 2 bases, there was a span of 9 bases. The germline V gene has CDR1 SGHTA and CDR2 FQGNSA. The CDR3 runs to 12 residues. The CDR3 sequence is CASSDSNYGYTF. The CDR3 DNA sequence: TGTGCCAGCTCGGACAGCAACTATGGCTACACCTTC.

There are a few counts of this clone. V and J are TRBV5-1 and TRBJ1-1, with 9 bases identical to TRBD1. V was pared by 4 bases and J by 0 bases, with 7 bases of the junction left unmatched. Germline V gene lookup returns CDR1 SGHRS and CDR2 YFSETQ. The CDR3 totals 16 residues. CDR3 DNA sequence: TGCGCCAGCAGCCCCTGGACAGGGGCTTTGAACACTGAAGCTTTCTTT. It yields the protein CASSPWTGALNTEAFF.